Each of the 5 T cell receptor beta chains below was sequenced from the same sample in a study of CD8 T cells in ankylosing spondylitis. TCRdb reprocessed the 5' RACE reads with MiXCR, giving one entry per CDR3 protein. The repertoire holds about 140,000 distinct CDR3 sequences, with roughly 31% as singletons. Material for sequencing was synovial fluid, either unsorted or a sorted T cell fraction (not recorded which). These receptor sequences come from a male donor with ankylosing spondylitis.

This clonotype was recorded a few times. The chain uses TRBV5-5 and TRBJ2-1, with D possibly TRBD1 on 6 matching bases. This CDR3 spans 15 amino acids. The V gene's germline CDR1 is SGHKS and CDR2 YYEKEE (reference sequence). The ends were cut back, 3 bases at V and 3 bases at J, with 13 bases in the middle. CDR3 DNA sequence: TGTGCCAGCAGCTCCCGGGACACTAACTACAATGAGCAGTTCTTC. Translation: CASSSRDTNYNEQFF.

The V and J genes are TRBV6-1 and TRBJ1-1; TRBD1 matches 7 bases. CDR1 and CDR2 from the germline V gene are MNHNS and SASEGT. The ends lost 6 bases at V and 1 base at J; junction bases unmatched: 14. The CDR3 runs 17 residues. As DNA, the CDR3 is TGTGCCAGCAGGATTCGGGGACAGTCAACAAAGAACACTGAAGCTTTCTTT. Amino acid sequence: CASRIRGQSTKNTEAFF.

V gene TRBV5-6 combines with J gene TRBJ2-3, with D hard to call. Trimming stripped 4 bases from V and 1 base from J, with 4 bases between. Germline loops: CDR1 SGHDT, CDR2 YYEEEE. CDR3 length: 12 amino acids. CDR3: CASSRRTDTQYF. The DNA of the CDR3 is TGTGCCAGCAGCCGGCGCACAGATACGCAGTATTTT.

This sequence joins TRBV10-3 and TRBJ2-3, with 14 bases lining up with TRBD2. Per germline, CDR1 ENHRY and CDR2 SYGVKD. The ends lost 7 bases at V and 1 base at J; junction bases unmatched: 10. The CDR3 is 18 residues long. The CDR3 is CAINPGTSGRTGTDTQYF. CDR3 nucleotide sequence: TGTGCCATCAATCCCGGGACTAGCGGGAGAACCGGCACAGATACGCAGTATTTT.

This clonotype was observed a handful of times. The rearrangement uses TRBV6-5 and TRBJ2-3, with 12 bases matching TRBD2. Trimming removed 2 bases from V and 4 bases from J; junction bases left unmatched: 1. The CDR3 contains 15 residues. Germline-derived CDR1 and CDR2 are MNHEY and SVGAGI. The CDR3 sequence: CASSYLAGGADTQYF. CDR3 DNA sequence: TGTGCCAGCAGTTACCTAGCGGGAGGGGCAGATACGCAGTATTTT.